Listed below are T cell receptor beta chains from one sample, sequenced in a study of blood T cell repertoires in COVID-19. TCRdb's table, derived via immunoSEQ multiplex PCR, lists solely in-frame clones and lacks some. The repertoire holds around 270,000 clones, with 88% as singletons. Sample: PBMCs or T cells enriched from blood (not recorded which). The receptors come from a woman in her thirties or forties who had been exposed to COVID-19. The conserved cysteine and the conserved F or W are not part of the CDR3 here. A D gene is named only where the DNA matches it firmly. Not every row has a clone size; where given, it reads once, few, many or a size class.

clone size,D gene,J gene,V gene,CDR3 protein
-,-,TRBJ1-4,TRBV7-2,ASSSFEVHKLF
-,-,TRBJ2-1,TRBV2,ASRRGINEQF
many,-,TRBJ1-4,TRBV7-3,ASSSRRTENIWHEKLF
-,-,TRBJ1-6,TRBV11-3,ASSLAGPRLTLH
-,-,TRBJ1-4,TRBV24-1,ATSDSRGGGEKLF
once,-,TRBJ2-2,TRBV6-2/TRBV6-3,ASSWLQGSRGELF
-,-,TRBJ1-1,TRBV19,ASSLPQGLIGTEAF
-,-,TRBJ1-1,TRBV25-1,ASSEITDSPNTEAF
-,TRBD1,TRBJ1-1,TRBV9,ASSGDSEAF
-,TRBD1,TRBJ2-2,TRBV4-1,ASSVGQGPTGELF
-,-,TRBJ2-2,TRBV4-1,ASSQVLGGELF
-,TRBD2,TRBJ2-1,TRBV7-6,ASSESGTSPYNEQF
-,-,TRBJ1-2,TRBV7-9,ASSLALANYGYT
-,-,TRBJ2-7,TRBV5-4,ASSPGSGISGYEQY
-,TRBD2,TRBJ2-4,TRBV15,ATSRATSGEDIQY
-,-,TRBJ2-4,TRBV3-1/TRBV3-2,ASSQSVNIQY
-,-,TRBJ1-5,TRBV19,ASSLDGGSIIQPQH
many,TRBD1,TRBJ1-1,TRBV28,ASLAGGTEAF
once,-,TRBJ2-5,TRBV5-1,ASSRVPETQY
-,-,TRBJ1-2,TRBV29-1,SVGAGVDSMAGYT
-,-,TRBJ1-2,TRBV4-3,ASSLSQRRAIDGYT
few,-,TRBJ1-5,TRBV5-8,ASSPRAFSNQPQH
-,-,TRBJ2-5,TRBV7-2,ASSTNGVILETQY
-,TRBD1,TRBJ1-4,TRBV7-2,ASSPLFSDRGKLF
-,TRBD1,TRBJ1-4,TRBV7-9,ASSPSGQGNEKLF
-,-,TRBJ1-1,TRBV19,ASRPPDRNTEAF
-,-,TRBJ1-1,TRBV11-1,ASSPSWGRDTEAF
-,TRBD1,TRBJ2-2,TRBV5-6,ASSFGQGTFYTGELF
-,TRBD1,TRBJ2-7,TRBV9,ASSVSGTGGYEQY
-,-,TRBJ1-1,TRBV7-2,ASSLGGSEAF
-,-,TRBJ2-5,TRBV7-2,ASSFALGEETQY
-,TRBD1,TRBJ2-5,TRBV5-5,ASSRDREQETQY
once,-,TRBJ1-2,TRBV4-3,ASSQDLQVRGGYT
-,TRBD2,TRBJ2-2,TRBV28,ASSFRRGVWTGELF
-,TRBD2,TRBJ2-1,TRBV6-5,ATGAGTSVYNEQF
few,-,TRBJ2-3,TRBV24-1,ATSLRLGDSSDTQY
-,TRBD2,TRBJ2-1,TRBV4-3,ASSQQLGLAGGNEQF
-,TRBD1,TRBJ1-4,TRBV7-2,ASRGQGANEKLF
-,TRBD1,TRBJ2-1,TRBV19,ASREPGQSWNEQF
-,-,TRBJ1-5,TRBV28,ASSPGKQPQH
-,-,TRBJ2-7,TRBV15,ATSRDSAYEQY